The 29 T cell receptor beta chains reported below all come from one sample, sequenced in a study of blood T cell repertoires in COVID-19. Some clones are missing from TCRdb's copy, which holds only in-frame ones; the method was immunoSEQ multiplex PCR. Altogether fewer than 80,000 clones are present, roughly 71% being singletons, with the ten largest covering under 30%. Material: peripheral blood. All receptors derive from a woman of 80 years or more with acute or convalescent COVID-19.

The chain links TRBV27 to TRBJ1-2, with D unresolved. This CDR3 has 15 residues. The germline V and J ends were trimmed by 6 bases and 0 bases, with 14 bases remaining between them. Looked up from germline, CDR1 is MNHEY and CDR2 is SMNVEV (reference sequence). CDR3 protein: CASRAISGPNYGYTF. The CDR3 DNA reads TGTGCCAGCAGGGCTATTAGCGGTCCTAACTATGGCTACACCTTC.

The chain uses TRBV5-6 and TRBJ2-6, with 7 bases that match TRBD1. The V and J ends lost 0 bases and 0 bases, in that order; junction bases with no gene match: 3. The germline V gene encodes CDR1 SGHDT and CDR2 YYEEEE. CDR3 length: 17 residues. CDR3 coding DNA: TGTGCCAGCAGCTTGGGGCAGGGGGTCTCTGGGGCCAACGTCCTGACTTTC. Translation: CASSLGQGVSGANVLTF.

Comment on this clone: The sample carries other DNA sequences with the same CDR3. This chain uses TRBV28 with TRBJ2-5; 7 bases match TRBD1. V was pared by 4 bases and J by 2 bases, with 1 base of the junction left unmatched. This CDR3 region has 13 residues. Germline V gene data show CDR1 as MDHEN and CDR2 as SYDVKM. The CDR3 reads CASSSTGQETQYF. CDR3 sequence (DNA): TGTGCCAGCAGTTCGACAGGGCAAGAGACCCAGTACTTC.

This rearrangement joins TRBV25-1 to TRBJ2-5; 10 positions agree with TRBD2. The CDR3 sequence is 16 residues long. J was trimmed by 5 bases and V by 3 bases; bases with no gene match: 9. CDR1 and CDR2 from the germline V gene are MGHDK and SYGVNS. The CDR3 DNA is TGTGCCAGCAGTGATGGAAGCGGGAGGGCCCTTGAGACCCAGTACTTC. Protein: CASSDGSGRALETQYF.

This clone was picked up a small number of times. The rearrangement links TRBV19 to TRBJ2-2, with 8 bases aligning to TRBD2. Germline V gene sequence: CDR1 LNHDA, CDR2 SQIVND (reference sequence). The CDR3 spans 13 residues. V was pared by 11 bases and J by 5 bases, with 7 bases of the junction left unmatched. CDR3: CAGRPSGTGELFF. In DNA, the CDR3 is TGTGCCGGTCGGCCTAGCGGGACCGGGGAGCTGTTTTTT.

There are a few counts of this clone. The chain employs TRBV5-1 and TRBJ1-1; the D is unclear. CDR1 is SGHRS, CDR2 YFSETQ, per germline. Between the trimmed V and J ends, which lost 3 bases and 0 bases, there was a span of 15 bases. CDR3 length equals 16 residues. CDR3 sequence reads: CASSSFWGDMNTEAFF. The CDR3 DNA reads TGCGCCAGCAGCTCATTCTGGGGAGATATGAACACTGAAGCTTTCTTT.

This chain links TRBV30 with TRBJ1-2; no clear D gene. This CDR3 is 13 amino acids long. Germline V gene lookup returns CDR1 GTSNPN and CDR2 SVGIG (reference sequence). With 6 bases removed from V and 5 bases from J, the gap between germline ends came to 16 bases. The CDR3 loop reads CACPPARGYGYTF. CDR3 coding DNA: TGTGCCTGCCCCCCGGCCAGAGGATATGGCTACACCTTC.

This clone has just a few counts. The chain links TRBV28 to TRBJ1-5; D perhaps matches TRBD1 (6 bases). The CDR3 totals 17 residues. Trimming removed 7 bases from V and 3 bases from J, with 22 bases in between. The germline gives CDR1 MDHEN, CDR2 SYDVKM. This chain's CDR3 is CASTRSGAGDTNQPQHF. DNA of the CDR3: TGTGCCAGCACCCGATCCGGGGCAGGGGATACCAATCAGCCCCAGCATTTT.

The rearrangement links TRBV30 to TRBJ2-3, with D uncertain. The germline CDR1 and CDR2 sequences are GTSNPN and SVGIG (reference sequence). V lost 3 bases and J 5 bases, leaving 6 bases between the germline ends. CDR3 length equals 11 residues. In DNA, the CDR3 is TGTGCCTGGAGCCCCAGAGATACGCAGTATTTT. This gives the protein CAWSPRDTQYF.

V gene TRBV24-1 combines with J gene TRBJ2-5, with TRBD2 matching over 10 bases. The CDR3 runs to 15 residues. Germline assignment: CDR1 KGHDR and CDR2 SFDVKD. Trimming removed 5 bases from V and 5 bases from J; junction bases left unmatched: 7. The CDR3 DNA sequence: TGTGCCACCAGTGTATCGCTAGCGGGAGCGGAGACCCAGTACTTC. Translation gives CATSVSLAGAETQYF.

V usage is TRBV30 and J usage is TRBJ2-3; possible D gene TRBD1, 6 bases. CDR3 length: 16 amino acids. Germline V lookup: CDR1 GTSNPN, CDR2 SVGIG (reference sequence). The V and J ends lost 0 bases and 6 bases respectively, with 19 bases between them. For the CDR3, the DNA is TGTGCCTGGAGTGTAGGGACAAAGCATGGTTCTGATACGCAGTATTTT. It specifies CAWSVGTKHGSDTQYF.

The CDR3 sequence: CASSLASASGIHISSYNEQFF. The CDR3 nucleotides read TGTGCCAGCAGCTTAGCGTCTGCTAGCGGGATCCACATCAGCTCCTACAATGAGCAGTTCTTC. This chain links TRBV7-8 with TRBJ2-1, with 9 bases fitting TRBD2. The CDR3 length is 21 residues. The trim removed 0 bases at V and 0 bases at J, leaving 15 bases unmatched. Germline assignment: CDR1 SGHVS and CDR2 FQNEAQ.

V is TRBV2 and J is TRBJ2-7; D perhaps matches TRBD2 (5 bases). Germline V lookup: CDR1 SNHLY, CDR2 FYNNEI. CDR3 length: 14 amino acids. V lost 7 bases and J lost 0, with 13 bases in between. Here the CDR3 DNA reads TGTGCCAGCACAGTAGCGCTAAGCTCCTACGAGCAGTACTTC. As protein: CASTVALSSYEQYF. Variable domain in full (rest from reference TRBV2 and TRBJ2-7): EPEVTQTPSHQVTQMGQEVILRCVPISNHLYFYWYRQILGQKVEFLVSFYNNEISEKSEIFDDQFSVERPDGSNFTLKIRSTKLEDSAMYFCASTVALSSYEQYFGPGTRLTVT.

This chain joins TRBV19 and TRBJ2-2; maybe TRBD2 (6 bases). Germline lookup yields CDR1 LNHDA and CDR2 SQIVND (reference sequence). V was cut by 5 bases and J by 2 bases, with 15 bases left in between. The CDR3 runs to 16 residues. DNA for the CDR3: TGTGCCAGTAGTGGCCTTTTAGCGGTAAACACCGGGGAGCTGTTTTTT. Translating gives CASSGLLAVNTGELFF.

The rearrangement joins TRBV6-5 to TRBJ1-3, with D perhaps matching TRBD1 (6 bases). CDR1 is MNHEY, CDR2 SVGAGI, per germline. This CDR3 region has 14 residues. The V end was cut by 7 bases, the J end by 4 bases, with 14 bases between. CDR3 in amino acids: CASKRGGSGNTIYF. The CDR3 coding sequence is TGTGCCAGCAAGAGGGGGGGATCAGGAAACACCATATATTTT.

The chain joins TRBV10-3 to TRBJ2-1; the match to TRBD2 covers 8 bases. Germline V lookup: CDR1 ENHRY, CDR2 SYGVKD. The CDR3 loop spans 13 amino acids. J lost 6 bases, V lost 6 bases, and 4 bases had no gene match. CDR3 sequence: CAISGLALNEQFF. The CDR3 DNA reads TGTGCCATCAGCGGACTAGCCCTCAATGAGCAGTTCTTC.

The V and J genes are TRBV18 and TRBJ2-7, with a weak D call TRBD1 (6 bases). V gave up 2 bases and J gave up 3 bases, with 17 bases separating them. CDR1 KGHSH and CDR2 LQKENI come from the germline V gene. This CDR3 is 16 amino acids long. The DNA for the CDR3 is TGTGCCAGCTCACCAGAACCGACAGGAGGTGGCTACGAGCAGTACTTC. This translates into CASSPEPTGGGYEQYF. Based on the CDR3 plus reference TRBV18 and TRBJ2-7, the full variable domain is NAGVMQNPRHLVRRRGQEARLRCSPMKGHSHVYWYRQLPEEGLKFMVYLQKENIIDESGMPKERFSAEFPKEGPSILRIQQVVRGDSAAYFCASSPEPTGGGYEQYFGPGTRLTVT.

The genes are TRBV11-2 and TRBJ2-7; 12 bases map to TRBD2. V shed 5 bases, J shed 4 bases, and the junction held 6 bases outside the gene matches. The CDR3 is 15 residues long. Germline V gives CDR1 SGHAT, CDR2 FQNNGV. The CDR3 sequence: CASSPGLAGYYEQYF. The CDR3 DNA reads as TGTGCCAGCAGCCCCGGACTAGCGGGGTATTACGAGCAGTACTTC.

The CDR3 nucleotides are TGTGCCAGCACATTCACTAGAAACGAGCAGTACTTC. It is translated as CASTFTRNEQYF. The genes are TRBV6-6 and TRBJ2-7; a weak D match, TRBD2 (5 bases). This CDR3 contains 12 residues. CDR1 is MNHNY, CDR2 SVGAGI, per germline (reference sequence). V lost 7 bases and J 5 bases, leaving 12 bases between the germline ends.

The CDR3 reads CASSERTGWMELFF. The CDR3 coding sequence is TGTGCCAGCAGTGAAAGAACAGGGTGGATGGAGCTGTTTTTT. The V gene is TRBV6-1, the J gene TRBJ2-2; D may be TRBD1 (6 bases). This CDR3 has 14 residues. CDR1 MNHNS and CDR2 SASEGT come from the germline V gene. V lost 2 bases and J 10 bases, leaving 14 bases between the germline ends.

V is TRBV6-2 or TRBV6-3 and J is TRBJ1-2; the D gene is possibly TRBD1 (5 bases). The CDR3 covers 15 residues. CDR1 is MNHEY and CDR2 is SVGEGT in the germline V gene. The V end lost 6 bases, the J end lost 0 bases, and 14 bases lay between the germline ends. CDR3 bases: TGTGCCAGCAGCCAAGACAGCTTCACTAACTATGGCTACACCTTC. Protein: CASSQDSFTNYGYTF.

The sample holds one count of this clone. V gene TRBV15 combines with J gene TRBJ1-6; the D is unclear. V was pared by 0 bases and J by 0 bases, with 9 bases between. Germline values: CDR1 LNHNV, CDR2 YYDKDF (reference sequence). The CDR3 has 17 amino acids. As DNA, the CDR3 is TGTGCCACCAGCAGAGAAGAGGTGAGCTCCTATAATTCACCCCTCCACTTT. It encodes CATSREEVSSYNSPLHF.

Only a few counts were recorded for this clone. This chain joins TRBV19 and TRBJ2-7, with TRBD2 matching 8 bases. The CDR3 has 14 residues. Looked up from germline, CDR1 is LNHDA and CDR2 is SQIVND (reference sequence). Trimming cost V 3 bases and J 1 base; bases outside gene matches: 2. The CDR3, as DNA: TGTGCCAGTAGTATGACTAGCGCTTCCTACGAGCAGTACTTC. Protein: CASSMTSASYEQYF.

This clone was picked up a small number of times. The chain joins TRBV7-2 to TRBJ1-1; 9 nucleotides agree with TRBD1. V was clipped by 5 bases and J by 4 bases; unmatched bases: 8. This CDR3 region has 15 residues. Germline assignment: CDR1 SGHTA and CDR2 FQGNSA. In DNA, the CDR3 is TGTGCCAGCAGCCGCCCCGGGACAGGGCCCACTGAAGCTTTCTTT. Translating it yields CASSRPGTGPTEAFF.

This sequence joins TRBV6-6 and TRBJ2-3; TRBD2 agrees at 9 bases. The germline V gene encodes CDR1 MNHNY and CDR2 SVGAGI (reference sequence). The V and J ends lost 6 bases and 1 base, in that order; junction bases with no gene match: 8. The CDR3 runs to 16 residues. The chain's CDR3 is CASSQLRTSGTDTQYF. For the CDR3, the DNA is TGTGCCAGCAGCCAACTGAGGACTAGCGGCACAGATACGCAGTATTTT.

This rearrangement joins TRBV10-3 to TRBJ2-5; 11 nucleotides match TRBD2. J gave up 5 bases and V 0 bases, and 8 bases lay outside the gene matches. The CDR3 is made up of 17 amino acids. The germline V gene has CDR1 ENHRY and CDR2 SYGVKD. CDR3 DNA sequence: TGTGCCATCAGTGAGTCGCGTCTAGCGGGAGGCGGTGAGACCCAGTACTTC. This gives the protein CAISESRLAGGGETQYF.

The chain recombines TRBV20-1 with TRBJ2-7, with D unclear. Germline V lookup: CDR1 DFQATT, CDR2 SNEGSKA (reference sequence). Trimming took off 6 bases at V and 6 bases at J, with 9 bases between the two ends. The CDR3 is made up of 10 amino acids. CDR3 sequence (DNA): TGCAGTGCCACCAGTGGCGAGCAGTACTTC. Amino acid sequence: CSATSGEQYF.

The V call is TRBV28, the J call TRBJ2-4; TRBD1 is a possible D gene (6 bases). The CDR3 runs 12 residues. Germline loops: CDR1 MDHEN, CDR2 SYDVKM. Trimming stripped 5 bases from V and 5 bases from J, with 7 bases between. The CDR3 region has the DNA TGTGCCAGCAGTGAGGGGGAAAACATTCAGTACTTC. Protein product: CASSEGENIQYF.

The chain combines TRBV7-9 with TRBJ2-3; 9 nucleotides agree with TRBD2. Germline V gives CDR1 SEHNR, CDR2 FQNEAQ (reference sequence). After removal of 5 bases from V and 0 bases from J, the junction contained 6 bases not matched to a gene. This CDR3 is built from 16 residues. CDR3 region: CASSPTSGSSTDTQYF. In DNA, the CDR3 is TGTGCCAGCAGCCCGACTAGCGGATCTAGCACAGATACGCAGTATTTT. Drawing the rest from reference TRBV7-9 and TRBJ2-3, the complete variable domain is DTGVSQNPRHKITKRGQNVTFRCDPISEHNRLYWYRQTLGQGPEFLTYFQNEAQLEKSRLLSDRFSAERPKGSFSTLEIQRTEQGDSAMYLCASSPTSGSSTDTQYFGPGTRLTVL.